Listed below are T cell receptor beta chains from one sample, sequenced in a study of monozygotic twins with inflammatory bowel disease. With the 5' RACE reads reprocessed, TCRdb shows one record per CDR3 protein and no DNA. The sample includes about 450,000 distinct CDR3 sequences. Sequencing was performed on blood. The source of these receptors is a human donor with ulcerative colitis or Crohn's disease, or a healthy co-twin of an affected twin (not recorded which). Both conserved end residues are part of each CDR3.

TRBV7-3	16	TRBJ1-6	CASSLLGGQSNSPLHF
TRBV20-1	13	TRBJ2-3	CSASGGPSDTQYF
TRBV2	16	TRBJ2-1	CASNRDLRGGTYEQFF
TRBV10-2	16	TRBJ2-6	CASSWGGGSGANVLTF
TRBV20-1	12	TRBJ2-7	CSASGASYEQYF
TRBV12-3/TRBV12-4	15	TRBJ2-7	CASTKTGLDSYEQYF
TRBV7-9	15	TRBJ2-1	CASSFSEGVYNEQFF
TRBV7-3	16	TRBJ2-3	CASSSLAGTSTDTQYF
TRBV12-3/TRBV12-4	14	TRBJ2-3	CASRRDSYTDTQYF
TRBV5-1	13	TRBJ2-5	CASSRGDEETQYF
TRBV2	14	TRBJ2-7	CASRDSGTGGEQYF
TRBV20-1	11	TRBJ2-1	CSARGTDEQFF
TRBV12-3/TRBV12-4	14	TRBJ2-7	CASSANPPWSRQYF
TRBV11-1	18	TRBJ2-6	CASSLPGTGGFGANVLTF
TRBV7-3	16	TRBJ2-3	CASSLTDPASTDTQYF
TRBV5-1	14	TRBJ2-2	CASSSRAAGGELFF
TRBV28	13	TRBJ2-3	CASSSPTTDTQYF
TRBV28	15	TRBJ2-5	CASSLRGYHQETQYF
TRBV5-1	14	TRBJ1-6	CASSSQFGDSPLHF
TRBV6-5	15	TRBJ1-5	CASSSTVYSNQPQHF
TRBV7-2	15	TRBJ2-7	CASSPTGTASYEQYF
TRBV28	16	TRBJ2-5	CASRVRGRGRRETQYF
TRBV29-1	12	TRBJ2-4	CSAGDKGAIQYF
TRBV5-1	14	TRBJ2-1	CASSITRGINEQFF